These 5 T cell receptor beta chains came from one sample sequenced in a study of cytomegalovirus exposure and HLA in healthy donors. The primer mix had 60 Vbeta and 13 Jbeta primers. Profiled with immunoSEQ multiplex PCR; TCRdb holds only in-frame clones, not every one. The sample yields more than 110,000 clones, approximately 73% seen once. The specimen was PBMCs. Every receptor here comes from a human donor in good health.

V gene TRBV6-1 combines with J gene TRBJ2-7; D is possibly TRBD1 (6 bases). The CDR3 is 12 residues long. V lost 7 bases and J lost 0, with 7 bases in between. The germline CDR1 and CDR2 sequences are MNHNS and SASEGT. CDR3 protein: CASTDSSYEQYF. CDR3 in DNA: TGTGCCAGCACGGACAGCTCCTACGAGCAGTACTTC.

The chain joins TRBV5-4 to TRBJ2-3, with 8 bases matching TRBD1. The junction had 10 bases not matched to a gene; V was cut back by 5 bases and J by 5 bases. This CDR3 region has 15 residues. The germline gives CDR1 SGHNT, CDR2 YYREEE (reference sequence). CDR3: CASRPGTGLQDTQYF. CDR3 coding DNA: TGTGCCAGCAGACCCGGGACAGGACTACAAGATACGCAGTATTTT.

V is TRBV6-1 and J is TRBJ2-2; 7 bases are shared with TRBD2. The CDR3 is made up of 14 amino acids. Germline-derived CDR1 and CDR2 are MNHNS and SASEGT. V lost 4 bases, J lost 4 bases, and 3 bases stayed unmatched. CDR3 protein: CASSVGGGTGELFF. The CDR3 nucleotides are TGTGCCAGCAGTGTGGGGGGGGGCACCGGGGAGCTGTTTTTT.

In this sample, this clone turned up once. The rearrangement uses TRBV5-1 and TRBJ2-1; a possible D gene is TRBD2 (5 bases). The CDR3 consists of 17 residues. The V gene's germline CDR1 is SGHRS and CDR2 YFSETQ. Trimming took 0 bases from V and 8 from J, leaving 21 bases between them. The CDR3 spells CASSLAIGDWINDEQFF. The CDR3 DNA reads as TGCGCCAGCAGCTTGGCCATCGGGGATTGGATTAATGATGAGCAGTTCTTC.

J is TRBJ2-3 and V is TRBV7-9, with TRBD2 matching 9 bases. Trimming cost V 3 bases and J 5 bases; bases outside gene matches: 6. CDR3 length: 15 amino acids. CDR1 is SEHNR and CDR2 is FQNEAQ in the germline V gene (reference sequence). CDR3 region: CASSFQRGAEDTQYF. In DNA, the CDR3 is TGTGCCAGCAGCTTTCAGCGGGGGGCCGAAGATACGCAGTATTTT.